This T cell receptor beta chain is drawn from a study of T cell responses to AZD1222 COVID-19 vaccine. The wider study: It was second doses at about 4 or about 12 weeks that were pooled. Study conclusions and caveats: Reportedly, close to half of spike-specific TCRs are directed against unmutated variant regions.

With 1 base removed from V and 7 bases from J, the gap between germline ends came to 14 bases. CDR3 length: 15 amino acids. Germline CDR1 is SGHDT and CDR2 is YYEEEE. About this clone: What it binds is unknown.

Sequencing was performed with immunoSEQ multiplex PCR; in TCRdb, only in-frame clones are kept and a portion is missing. The sample contains 140,000 to 150,000 clones, about 90% of which appear only once. Sequenced material: peripheral blood, taken on day 0 of AZD1222 vaccination. This receptor was identified in an adult in good health. This chain uses TRBV5-6 with TRBJ1-4; maybe TRBD1 (5 bases). CDR3 nucleotides: TGTGCCAGCAGCTTGTACCGTTACGGGGCTGAAAAACTGTTTTTT. It specifies CASSLYRYGAEKLFF.